A single sample is the source of the 7 T cell receptor beta chains below, sequenced in a study of cytotoxic CD8 clonotypes in ibrutinib-treated CLL. Generated by immunoSEQ multiplex PCR, the TCRdb table keeps only in-frame clones and is missing some. The sample consists of 30,000 to 40,000 clones, roughly 49% of them appearing once. Sequencing was performed on PBMCs, taken before ibrutinib treatment. Receptor source: a human donor with chronic lymphocytic leukemia.

The chain carries TRBV28 and TRBJ1-3, with a tentative D call TRBD1 (5 bases). The ends were cut back, 7 bases at V and 2 bases at J, with 21 bases in the middle. This CDR3 comprises 17 residues. The V gene's germline CDR1 is MDHEN and CDR2 SYDVKM. CDR3 sequence reads: CASIPDRSKLAGNTIYF. The CDR3 bases are TGTGCCAGCATTCCCGACAGAAGCAAACTAGCTGGAAACACCATATATTTT.

This rearrangement joins TRBV15 to TRBJ1-5; TRBD1 might be the D (5 bases). V lost 0 bases to trimming and J lost 7 bases, with 13 bases between them. The CDR3 contains 15 residues. Germline V gene data show CDR1 as LNHNV and CDR2 as YYDKDF (reference sequence). The CDR3 spells CATSRDNQGGQPQHF. CDR3 nucleotide sequence: TGTGCCACCAGCAGAGATAATCAGGGCGGACAGCCCCAGCATTTT.

This clone has only a few counts. The rearrangement uses TRBV5-4 and TRBJ2-3; perhaps TRBD2 as D (5 bases). Deletions cut 1 base from V and 3 bases from J, with 9 bases between. The CDR3 consists of 14 residues. Germline loops: CDR1 SGHNT, CDR2 YYREEE (reference sequence). CDR3 DNA: TGTGCCAGCAGCTTGTACGGGGTGACAGATACGCAGTATTTT. Translating it yields CASSLYGVTDTQYF.

The chain links TRBV6-6 to TRBJ1-5; D is ambiguous. The CDR3 is 13 residues long. V lost 8 bases and J lost 0, with 8 bases in between. Per the germline V gene, CDR1 is MNHNY and CDR2 is SVGAGI (reference sequence). DNA of the CDR3: TGTGCCAGCTCACGCCATAGCAATCAGCCCCAGCATTTT. Protein sequence: CASSRHSNQPQHF.

This clone appeared a few times. The chain links TRBV2 to TRBJ1-5; D might be TRBD1 (6 bases). CDR1 is SNHLY and CDR2 is FYNNEI in the germline V gene. There are 15 residues in the CDR3. Trimming removed 5 bases from V and 2 bases from J, with 13 bases in between. CDR3 coding DNA: TGTGCCAGCAGTTGGGGGGCGACAGGCAATCAGCCCCAGCATTTT. Protein sequence: CASSWGATGNQPQHF.

This chain connects TRBV30 to TRBJ1-1; D might be TRBD1 (6 bases). There are 13 residues in the CDR3. Germline values: CDR1 GTSNPN, CDR2 SVGIG (reference sequence). V lost 5 bases, J lost 9 bases, and 19 bases lay in between. The CDR3 loop is CAWSAAGARKAFF. Here the CDR3 DNA reads TGTGCCTGGTCCGCCGCAGGGGCGAGGAAAGCTTTCTTT.

This clone was found a few times. The rearrangement uses TRBV18 and TRBJ1-1; D is possibly TRBD1 (5 bases). Deletions cut 1 base from V and 5 bases from J, with 11 bases between. The germline V gene has CDR1 KGHSH and CDR2 LQKENI. The CDR3 runs to 14 residues. The CDR3 sequence: CASSPQGRVTEAFF. CDR3 DNA sequence: TGTGCCAGCTCACCACAGGGGCGGGTGACTGAAGCTTTCTTT.